The source of this T cell receptor beta chain is a study of alternative splicing in chronic myeloid leukemia remission (dated by TCRdb to the early 2020s). The study in broad terms: RNA sequencing was used to profile peripheral blood taken from chronic-phase CML patients both at diagnosis and at remission, and those profiles were then compared against healthy donors. The median age was around 52 years at diagnosis, approximately 61 at remission and 35 to 40 for the healthy controls. The female/male split was 11/5 for diagnosis samples, 8/3 for remission samples and 2/4 for controls. Trizol was used to extract total RNA from peripheral blood mononuclear cells of diagnosis, remission and control samples.

Peripheral blood from 5 or 6 healthy donors served as normal controls. Library method: bulk RNA-seq. The TruSeq Stranded RNA sample prep kit was used to generate libraries of poly-A-enriched mRNA from an input of roughly 1 ug total RNA. Paired-end sequencing was performed on a HiSeq 2500, with each sample sequenced in triplicate. Each mate in the RNA-seq data had a read length of 125 nucleotides. From the authors' description of their analysis: After trimming, reads were aligned to hg38 using STAR v2.7, and quality control was handled by FASTQC, RSeQC and multiqc. Salmon 0.14.1 was used to quantify gene expression levels as transcripts per million (TPM). Principal component analysis suggested that transcriptomic profiles were not driven by trial, library batch, sequencing batch, treatment regimen or sex. Through TCRdb reprocessing, the reads give one entry per CDR3 protein sequence; DNA is omitted. Clone size and V and J calls follow TCRdb, not the original study. The sample table records about 350 distinct CDR3 sequences; under 98% of these occur just once. The top ten clonotypes cover 5.5% to 7.5% of the sample.

Paper-wide results and their limitations: At remission, blood cell composition had been reconfigured so that it resembled normal controls enriched in lymphoid cells. Blood cell composition differed strongly depending on the timepoint, moving from an enrichment of myeloid progenitors at diagnosis to an enrichment of mature lymphoid cells at remission.

A word on this clonotype: What this receptor recognizes is not known.

In the germline V gene (reference sequence), CDR1 corresponds to DFQATT and CDR2 to SNEGSKA. The CDR3 contains 17 residues, cysteine and phenylalanine counted. No DNA sequence was recorded. Sequencing was done on a sample of PBMCs. This receptor was taken from a person aged 25 to 55 in good health. The receptor chain draws on TRBV20-1 and TRBJ2-1; lacking DNA, the TRBD2 call made by TCRdb goes unchecked. CDR3 reads: CSARDPRRGSSYNEQFF.